This TCR beta chain was sequenced in a study of CD8+CD57+ T cells in acquired aplastic anemia. Genomic DNA was employed as the template in profiling TCR beta VDJ and CDR3. TCRdb redid the calling of the reads with MiXCR, one entry per CDR3 protein. This table has fewer than 150,000 distinct CDR3 sequences, about half appearing once. Trimming removed 4 bases from V and 5 bases from J; junction bases left unmatched: 7. Germline CDR1 and CDR2: ENHRY and SYGVKD. There are 14 residues in the CDR3. This clonotype was detected a few times. This chain uses TRBV10-3 with TRBJ1-2, with 7 positions matching TRBD1. Sequencing input: sorted CD4+, CD8+, or CD8+CD57+ T cells (not recorded which) from PBMCs. The receptor's source is a human donor in good health, serving as a control. CDR3 protein: CAISATGLEYGYTF. As DNA, the CDR3 is TGTGCCATCAGTGCGACAGGGTTGGAATATGGCTACACCTTC.